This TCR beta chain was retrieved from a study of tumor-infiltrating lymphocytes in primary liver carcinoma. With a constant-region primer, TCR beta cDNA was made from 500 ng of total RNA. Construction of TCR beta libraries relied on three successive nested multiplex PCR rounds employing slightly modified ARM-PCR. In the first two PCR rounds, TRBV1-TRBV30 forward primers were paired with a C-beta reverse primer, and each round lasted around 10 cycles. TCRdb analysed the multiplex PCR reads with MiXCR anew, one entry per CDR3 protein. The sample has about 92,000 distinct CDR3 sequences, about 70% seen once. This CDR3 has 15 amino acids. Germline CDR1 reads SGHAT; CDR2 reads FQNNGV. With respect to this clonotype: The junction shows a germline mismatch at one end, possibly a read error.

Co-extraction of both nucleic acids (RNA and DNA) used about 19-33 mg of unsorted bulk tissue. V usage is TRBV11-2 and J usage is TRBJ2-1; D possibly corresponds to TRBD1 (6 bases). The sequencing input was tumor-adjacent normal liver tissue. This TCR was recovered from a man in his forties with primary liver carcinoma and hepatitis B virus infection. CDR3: CASSLGGGVRNGQFF. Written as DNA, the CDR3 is TGTGCCAGCAGCTTAGGAGGGGGAGTTCGCAATGGGCAGTTCTTC.